These T cell receptor beta chains were read from a single sample in a study of tissue T cells after allogeneic stem cell transplantation. Generated by immunoSEQ multiplex PCR, the TCRdb table keeps only in-frame clones and is missing some. The sample includes approximately 1,600 clones, approximately 73% seen only once; the top ten take 12%. This specimen was esophagus tissue, taken at autopsy. Every receptor here comes from a woman aged 18 to 55 with breast cancer. Each CDR3 is given with its conserved first and last residue. D genes are given only for firm matches. Size is omitted from some rows. Given values are once, few, many or a class for expanded clones.

j_call,clone_size,d_call,v_call,cdr3_nt,cdr3_aa
TRBJ1-3,once,-,TRBV27,TGTGCCTCAGGTAGAGGGGGAACTGGAAACACCATATATTTT,CASGRGGTGNTIYF
TRBJ2-3,once,TRBD1,TRBV24-1,TGTGCCACCAGTCGAGGGACAGGGGGCTTAACAGATACGCAGTATTTT,CATSRGTGGLTDTQYF
TRBJ1-1,-,TRBD1,TRBV29-1,TGCAGCGCCGTGACAGGGGACACTGAAGCTTTCTTT,CSAVTGDTEAFF
TRBJ2-2,-,TRBD1,TRBV29-1,TGCAGCGTCGCCTGGGACAGACTTTTTAGCGGGGAGCTGTTTTTT,CSVAWDRLFSGELFF
TRBJ1-4,once,-,TRBV4-3,TGCGCCAGCAGCCAAGCTTTCGGTCAGGCAACTAATGAAAAACTGTTTTTT,CASSQAFGQATNEKLFF
TRBJ1-2,few,TRBD1,TRBV6-1,TGTGCCAGCAGTGAATGGCAGGGGGGTTCCTATGGCTACACCTTC,CASSEWQGGSYGYTF
TRBJ2-5,-,TRBD2,TRBV6-2/TRBV6-3,TGTGCCAGCAGTTGGGGACTAGCGGGAGGTCAAGAGACCCAGTACTTC,CASSWGLAGGQETQYF
TRBJ1-4,-,-,TRBV7-8,TGTGCCAGCAGCAAGACAGGTCATGCAACTAATGAAAAACTGTTTTTT,CASSKTGHATNEKLFF
TRBJ2-3,few,TRBD1,TRBV6-2/TRBV6-3,TGTGCCAGCAGTTCCTGGACAGGTGCTACAGATACGCAGTATTTT,CASSSWTGATDTQYF
TRBJ1-5,-,-,TRBV6-4,TGTGCCAGCACTGACAGGTATAGCAATCAGCCCCAGCATTTT,CASTDRYSNQPQHF
TRBJ2-5,-,-,TRBV28,TGTGCCAGCAAAACAGAGCAAGAGACCCAGTACTTC,CASKTEQETQYF
TRBJ2-2,-,-,TRBV5-1,TGCGCCAGCAGCTTGAATAGGGACGGGGAGCTGTTTTTT,CASSLNRDGELFF
TRBJ2-4,few,-,TRBV3-1/TRBV3-2,TGTGCCAGCAGCCAAGGTACAGGGCCCAAAAACATTCAGTACTTC,CASSQGTGPKNIQYF
TRBJ1-2,once,-,TRBV20-1,TGCAGTGCCCCTCAGTTTCACACCTTC,CSAPQFHTF
TRBJ2-7,once,TRBD1,TRBV11-3,TGTGCCAGCAGCAGGGACAGCGTATACGAGCAGTACTTC,CASSRDSVYEQYF
TRBJ1-6,-,TRBD1,TRBV30,TGTGCCTTCGGACAGGGGGGTACCCATTCACCCCTCCACTTT,CAFGQGGTHSPLHF
TRBJ1-5,-,-,TRBV24-1,TGTGCCACCAATTCGGGGAGGTCCGGCGTCAATCAGCCCCAGCATTTT,CATNSGRSGVNQPQHF
TRBJ2-1,-,-,TRBV6-5,TGTGCCGGCAGTTACGGGTACGGGAACGGCTACAATGAGCAGTTCTTC,CAGSYGYGNGYNEQFF
TRBJ1-1,-,-,TRBV6-5,TGTGCCAGCGGGGGTCGAGGAAGGACTGAAGCTTTCTTT,CASGGRGRTEAFF
TRBJ2-7,-,TRBD1,TRBV4-3,TGCGCCAGCAGCCAAGAGGCCGGGACAGGGTTCGAGCAGTACTTC,CASSQEAGTGFEQYF
TRBJ2-3,-,-,TRBV11-2,TGTGCCAGCAGCTTGTTCAGCGGGTTAGATACGCAGTATTTT,CASSLFSGLDTQYF
TRBJ1-5,-,TRBD1,TRBV7-6,TGTGCCAGCTCCGTTCGGACAGGGGGCCAGCCCCAGCATTTT,CASSVRTGGQPQHF
TRBJ2-7,-,-,TRBV11-2,TGTGCCAGCAGCTCCTACGAGCAGTACTTC,CASSSYEQYF
TRBJ1-1,-,-,TRBV6-6,TGTGCCAGCAGCCTACTTGGACAGAACACTGAAGCTTTCTTT,CASSLLGQNTEAFF
TRBJ2-1,few,-,TRBV7-8,TGTGCCAGCAGCTTCTTCGGTAGGGGCTTTCGCGAGCAGTTCTTC,CASSFFGRGFREQFF
TRBJ2-3,-,-,TRBV6-4,TGTGCCAGCAGCCTAGAGGCTACCCCACAGCATACGCAGTATTTT,CASSLEATPQHTQYF
TRBJ2-7,-,TRBD1,TRBV9,TGTGCCAGCAGCCCGAGGGACAGTAGCTCCTACGAGCAGTACTTC,CASSPRDSSSYEQYF
TRBJ2-5,-,-,TRBV5-6,TGTGCCAGCAGCTTGCGTGGGTCCTTCCAAGAGACCCAGTACTTC,CASSLRGSFQETQYF
TRBJ2-7,-,-,TRBV29-1,TGCAGCGTCGCAACTAGGGCCGGCTACGAGCAGTACTTC,CSVATRAGYEQYF
TRBJ2-3,-,-,TRBV7-2,TGTGCCAGCAGCTGGGCTGGGTCCACAGATACGCAGTATTTT,CASSWAGSTDTQYF
TRBJ2-7,-,-,TRBV18,TGTGCCAGCCTCTCACCAATAGGGGGGGAGCAGTACTTC,CASLSPIGGEQYF
TRBJ1-6,-,-,TRBV5-4,TGTGCCAGCAGCTCGGAGAATTCACCCCTCCACTTT,CASSSENSPLHF
TRBJ1-6,once,-,TRBV7-9,TGTGCCAGCAGCTCCTCGGGGGTGCAGAATTCACCCCTCCACTTT,CASSSSGVQNSPLHF
TRBJ1-5,few,-,TRBV28,TGTGCCAGCAGTTCCCCTAATCAGCCCCAGCATTTT,CASSSPNQPQHF
TRBJ1-1,-,-,TRBV28,TGTGCCAGCAGTTTCCGCCAGGGAGTCCGGACTGAAGCTTTCTTT,CASSFRQGVRTEAFF
TRBJ1-5,-,-,TRBV19,TGTGCCAGCAGGGACACAAATCAGCCCCAGCATTTT,CASRDTNQPQHF
TRBJ2-7,-,-,TRBV7-3,TGTGCCAGCAGCTTAATGGCGGGGAACGAGCAGTACTTC,CASSLMAGNEQYF
TRBJ2-1,-,-,TRBV7-2,TGTGCCAGCAGCTTAGAAGTGGGGGGCTCCTACAATGAGCAGTTCTTC,CASSLEVGGSYNEQFF
TRBJ2-3,-,-,TRBV29-1,TGCAGCGCTTGGGGCCGCCCCACGACGCAGTATTTT,CSAWGRPTTQYF
TRBJ2-7,-,TRBD1,TRBV4-2,TGTGCCAGCAGCCAACCCGGGACAGCCTACGAGCAGTACTTC,CASSQPGTAYEQYF
TRBJ2-3,once,-,TRBV2,TGTGCCAGCAGTGACTTACTCCGATACACAGATACGCAGTATTTT,CASSDLLRYTDTQYF
TRBJ1-1,-,-,TRBV29-1,TGCACCGCATCGGCAGGGCCGGAGACTGAAGCTTTCTTT,CTASAGPETEAFF
TRBJ2-7,-,-,TRBV5-1,TGCGCCAGCAGCCGACCCCCCACCTACGAGCAGTACTTC,CASSRPPTYEQYF
TRBJ2-4,-,-,TRBV10-1,TGCGCCAGCAGTGCGGGGAAAAACATTCAGTACTTC,CASSAGKNIQYF
TRBJ1-6,few,-,TRBV9,TGTGCCAGCAGCGCAAACCTCCCCAATTCACCCCTCCACTTT,CASSANLPNSPLHF
TRBJ1-5,-,TRBD1,TRBV10-3,TGTGCCACCGTACAGGGGTTAAGCAATCAGCCCCAGCATTTT,CATVQGLSNQPQHF
TRBJ2-7,-,-,TRBV7-8,TGTGCCAGCAGCTTATACTACGAGCAGTACTTC,CASSLYYEQYF
TRBJ2-2,-,TRBD2,TRBV18,TGTGCCAGCTCATGGCTAGCGGAGCAGAACACCGGGGAGCTGTTTTTT,CASSWLAEQNTGELFF
TRBJ2-1,-,-,TRBV18,TGTGCCAGCTCACGGCCGGCCGCTTACAATGAGCAGTTCTTC,CASSRPAAYNEQFF
TRBJ2-7,-,TRBD2,TRBV6-5,TGTGCCAGCAGTTCCGGACTAGCGGGCGAGCAGTACTTC,CASSSGLAGEQYF
TRBJ2-7,-,TRBD2,TRBV9,TGTGCCAGCAGCGTAGGGGGGACTATACAGGACGAGCAGTACTTC,CASSVGGTIQDEQYF
TRBJ2-1,-,TRBD2,TRBV9,TGTGCCAGCAGCGTCGGCGGGGGGAGATACAATGAGCAGTTCTTC,CASSVGGGRYNEQFF
TRBJ1-6,-,-,TRBV5-1,TGCGCCAGCAGCCCGGAGAGCTCCTATAATTCACCCCTCCACTTT,CASSPESSYNSPLHF